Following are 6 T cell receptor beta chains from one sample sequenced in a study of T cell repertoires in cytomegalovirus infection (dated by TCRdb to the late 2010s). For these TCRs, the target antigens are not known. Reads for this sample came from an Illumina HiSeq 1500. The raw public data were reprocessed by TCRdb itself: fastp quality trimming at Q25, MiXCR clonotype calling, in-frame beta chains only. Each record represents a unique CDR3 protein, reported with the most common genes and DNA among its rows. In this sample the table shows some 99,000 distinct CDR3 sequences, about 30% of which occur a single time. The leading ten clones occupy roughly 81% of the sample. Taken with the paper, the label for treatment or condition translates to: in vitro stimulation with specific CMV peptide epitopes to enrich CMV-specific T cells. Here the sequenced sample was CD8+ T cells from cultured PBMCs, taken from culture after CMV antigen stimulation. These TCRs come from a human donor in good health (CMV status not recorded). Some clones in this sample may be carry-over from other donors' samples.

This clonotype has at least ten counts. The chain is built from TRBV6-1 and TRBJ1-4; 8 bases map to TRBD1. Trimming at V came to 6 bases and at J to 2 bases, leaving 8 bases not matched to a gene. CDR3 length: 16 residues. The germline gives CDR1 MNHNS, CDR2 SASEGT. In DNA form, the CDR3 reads TGTGCCAGCAGCGCCGACAGGGGAGCGACTAATGAAAAACTGTTTTTT. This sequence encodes CASSADRGATNEKLFF.

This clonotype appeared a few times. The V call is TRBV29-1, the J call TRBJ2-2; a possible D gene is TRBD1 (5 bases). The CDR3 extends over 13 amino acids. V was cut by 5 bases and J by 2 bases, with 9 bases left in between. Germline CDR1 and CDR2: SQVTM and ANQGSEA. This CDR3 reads CSVIQGNTGELFF. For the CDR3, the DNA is TGCAGCGTTATTCAGGGCAACACCGGGGAGCTGTTTTTT.

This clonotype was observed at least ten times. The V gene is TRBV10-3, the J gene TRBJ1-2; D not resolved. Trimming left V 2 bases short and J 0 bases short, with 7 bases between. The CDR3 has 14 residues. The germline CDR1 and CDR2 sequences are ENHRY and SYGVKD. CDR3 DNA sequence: TGTGCCATCAGTGAGGATGAGACTAACTATGGCTACACCTTC. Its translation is CAISEDETNYGYTF.

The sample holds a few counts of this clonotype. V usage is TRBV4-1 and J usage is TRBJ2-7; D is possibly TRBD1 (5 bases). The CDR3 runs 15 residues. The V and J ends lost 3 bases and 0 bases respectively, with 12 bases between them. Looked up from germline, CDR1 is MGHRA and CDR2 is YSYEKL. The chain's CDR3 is CASSHDDRSSYEQYF. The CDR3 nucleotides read TGCGCCAGCAGCCATGACGACAGAAGCTCCTACGAGCAGTACTTC.

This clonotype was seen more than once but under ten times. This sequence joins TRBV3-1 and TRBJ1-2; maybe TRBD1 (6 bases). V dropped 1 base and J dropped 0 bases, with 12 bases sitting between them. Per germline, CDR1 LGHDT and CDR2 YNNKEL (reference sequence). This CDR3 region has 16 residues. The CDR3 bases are TGTGCCAGCAGCCAAGTCATGGACAGTACTAACTATGGCTACACCTTC. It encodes CASSQVMDSTNYGYTF.

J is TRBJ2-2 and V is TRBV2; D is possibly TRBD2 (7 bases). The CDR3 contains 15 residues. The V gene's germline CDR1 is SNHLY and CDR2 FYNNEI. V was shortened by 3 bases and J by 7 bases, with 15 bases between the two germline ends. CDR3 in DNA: TGTGCCAGCAGTGATTGGGGGGGCCTTGTCGGGGAGCTGTTTTTT. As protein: CASSDWGGLVGELFF.